The entry below gives a single T cell receptor beta chain sequence along with its context. The antigen is not known. In germline, CDR1 is SGHRS, CDR2 YFSETQ. V gave up 5 bases and J gave up 1 base, with 15 bases separating them. The CDR3 is 15 amino acids. The entry originates in a study of OX40 agonist ivuxolimab in advanced cancers. Across the study: From 23 to 79 years was the age range, with a mean of around 56 years, and around 84% were male. Whole-study results and caveats: More expanded clones were found, on average, in CD8+ than in CD4+ T cells.

Some clones are missing from TCRdb's copy, which holds only in-frame ones; the method was immunoSEQ multiplex PCR. The table shows fewer than 55,000 clones, with 75% to 90% occurring only once. V gene TRBV5-1 combines with J gene TRBJ1-2; the D gene is possibly TRBD1 (5 bases). The TCR sequence derives from an adult with an advanced solid tumor such as melanoma, head and neck, liver or kidney cancer. This specimen consisted of CD4+ or CD8+ T cells sorted from blood, obtained in a trial of the OX40 agonist ivuxolimab. The CDR3 DNA reads TGCGCCAGCAGTTCTACAGGAGACAGTAACTATGGCTACACCTTC. Translation: CASSSTGDSNYGYTF.